This T cell receptor (beta chain) appears in the sequencing data of a study of blood T cells in healthy people across ages. Then a second PCR, running about 7 to 11 cycles, was carried out with a sample-barcoded 5' primer and a J-beta primer mix. A single record per CDR3 protein comes from TCRdb applying MiXCR to the 5' RACE reads. The repertoire holds 1 million or so distinct CDR3 sequences, with over 35% as singletons. The CDR3 runs to 13 residues. Germline CDR1 reads DFQATT; CDR2 reads SNEGSKA (reference sequence). The V and J ends lost 5 bases and 6 bases respectively, with 14 bases between them. Of note for this clonotype: Its antigen is as yet unknown.

Study-level points and caveats: There was a strong correlation between TCR beta diversity and naive T cell percentage.

The TCR was taken from a woman aged 60-75 years in good health. The chain links TRBV20-1 to TRBJ2-1; maybe TRBD2 (6 bases). Specimen: blood. The CDR3 DNA reads TGCAGTGCTCCCGGGGGTCATGTCAATGAGCAGTTCTTC. Its translation: CSAPGGHVNEQFF.